What follows is one T cell receptor beta chain and its context. The data derive from a study of radiotherapy plus CTLA-4 blockade in lung cancer. Overall study: Objective responses emerged in 15% to 20% of patients, and roughly 32% attained disease control.

The CDR3 spans 16 residues. V was shortened by 7 bases and J by 1 base, with 16 bases between the two germline ends. Germline CDR1 reads WNHNN; CDR2 reads SYGVQD (reference sequence). Using immunoSEQ multiplex PCR, the repertoire was profiled, and TCRdb retains in-frame clones only, with some absent. The repertoire consists of roughly 93,000 clones, with around four fifths occurring once and the leading ten covering around 3.6%. The TCR originated in a human donor with non-small cell lung cancer who had a partial response to radiotherapy plus ipilimumab. The source was peripheral blood, collected from a patient treated with radiotherapy plus ipilimumab. The gene calls are TRBV10-1 and TRBJ2-2; TRBD2 might be the D (6 bases). CDR3 amino acids: CASTTFLRGNTGELFF. CDR3 DNA sequence: TGCGCCAGCACCACGTTCTTGCGGGGGAACACCGGGGAGCTGTTTTTT.